This entry lists 6 T cell receptor beta chains sequenced from one sample in a study of T-cell reconstitution after alpha-beta-depleted transplantation in children. Library preparation (for TCRbeta) was performed with unique molecular identifiers. TCRdb redid the calling of the PCR reads with MiXCR, one entry per CDR3 protein. The sample has hundreds of thousands of distinct CDR3 sequences; under 15% are singletons. Sequenced material: PBMCs, mostly from graft donor cells, taken 360 days after TCRalphabeta/CD19-depleted stem cell transplant. The source of these receptors is a male patient younger than 18 who had a stem cell transplant for acute myeloid leukemia, so the T cells may come from the graft donor.

Ten or more counts support this clonotype. The chain combines TRBV12-3 or TRBV12-4 with TRBJ2-7; no firm D call. Trimming cost V 5 bases and J 0 bases, with 8 bases left between them. This CDR3 has 13 amino acids. This CDR3 is CASSASYSYEQYF. The CDR3 nucleotides read TGTGCCAGCAGTGCGTCGTACTCCTACGAGCAGTACTTC.

The rearrangement links TRBV15 to TRBJ1-2; no definite D call. Germline CDR1 reads LNHNV; CDR2 reads YYDKDF (reference sequence). V was clipped by 0 bases and J by 1 base, with 15 bases between them. The CDR3 totals 17 residues. CDR3 loop: CATSRDRRVNLNYGYTF. CDR3 nucleotide sequence: TGTGCCACCAGCAGAGATCGGAGGGTAAATCTTAACTATGGCTACACCTTC.

This clonotype was seen only a few times. V and J are TRBV28 and TRBJ2-7, with a weak D call TRBD1 (6 bases). CDR1 and CDR2 from the germline V gene are MDHEN and SYDVKM. The CDR3 extends over 16 amino acids. Between the trimmed V and J ends, which lost 1 base and 0 bases, there was a span of 13 bases. CDR3 loop: CASSLSVGTSSYEQYF. The CDR3 region has the DNA TGTGCCAGCAGTTTATCGGTAGGGACATCCTCCTACGAGCAGTACTTC.

The sample holds many counts of this clonotype. CDR3 sequence: CASSTLAGGWNEQFF. CDR3 nucleotide sequence: TGCGCCAGCAGCACCTTAGCGGGAGGTTGGAATGAGCAGTTCTTC. This chain links TRBV5-1 with TRBJ2-1; TRBD2 matches 10 bases. Germline V gene sequence: CDR1 SGHRS, CDR2 YFSETQ. This CDR3 spans 15 amino acids. The junction had 8 bases not matched to a gene; V was cut back by 4 bases and J by 7 bases. Full variable domain (missing parts from reference TRBV5-1 and TRBJ2-1): KAGVTQTPRYLIKTRGQQVTLSCSPISGHRSVSWYQQTPGQGLQFLFEYFSETQRNKGNFPGRFSGRQFSNSRSEMNVSTLELGDSALYLCASSTLAGGWNEQFFGPGTRLTVL.

This clonotype was seen only a few times. The chain carries TRBV11-2 and TRBJ2-2, with D perhaps TRBD1 (5 bases). CDR3 length: 15 amino acids. Trimming shortened V by 0 bases and J by 6 bases, and 11 bases separated the two germline ends. Germline V gene sequence: CDR1 SGHAT, CDR2 FQNNGV. CDR3 nucleotides: TGTGCCAGCAGCTTAGATCAGGGATTCGCCGGGGAGCTGTTTTTT. This sequence encodes CASSLDQGFAGELFF.

Ten or more counts support this clonotype. The chain couples TRBV18 to TRBJ2-1, with D maybe TRBD2 (5 bases). This CDR3 has 13 amino acids. The V gene's germline CDR1 is KGHSH and CDR2 LQKENI. V dropped 4 bases and J dropped 10 bases, with 14 bases sitting between them. The CDR3 nucleotides read TGTGCCAGCTCACTTCACCGGGATACAGAGCAGTTCTTC. This encodes CASSLHRDTEQFF.